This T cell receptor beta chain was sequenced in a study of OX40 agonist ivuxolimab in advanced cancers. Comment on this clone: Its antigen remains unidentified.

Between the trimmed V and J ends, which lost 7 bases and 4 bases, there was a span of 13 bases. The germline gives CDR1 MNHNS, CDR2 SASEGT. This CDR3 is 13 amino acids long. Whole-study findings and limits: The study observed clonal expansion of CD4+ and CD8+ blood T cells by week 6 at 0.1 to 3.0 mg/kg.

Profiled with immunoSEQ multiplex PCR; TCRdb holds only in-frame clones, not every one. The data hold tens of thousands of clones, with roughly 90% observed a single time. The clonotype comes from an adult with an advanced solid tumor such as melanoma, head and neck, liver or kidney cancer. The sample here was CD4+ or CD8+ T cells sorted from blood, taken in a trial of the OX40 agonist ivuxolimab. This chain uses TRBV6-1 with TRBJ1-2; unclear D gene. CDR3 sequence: CASIPDRVYGYTF. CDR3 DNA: TGTGCCAGCATCCCCGATAGAGTCTATGGCTACACCTTC.